The clone carrying this T cell receptor (beta chain) was observed many times. Its antigen remains unknown. This CDR3 region has 15 residues. V was cut by 5 bases and J by 3 bases, with 19 bases left in between. CDR1 is DFQATT and CDR2 is SNEGSKA in the germline V gene (reference sequence). The data stem from a study of human T cells and chemical hapten exposure. The study's library attached unique molecular identifiers to single cDNA molecules. A single record per CDR3 protein comes from TCRdb applying MiXCR to the RACE reads. The sample gives about 84,000 distinct CDR3 sequences, about 10% of which show up once; approximately 3.5% is in the top ten. Specified time point: patch test 3, about 24 weeks after DPC sensitization. Described treatment: therapeutic diphenylcyclopropenone sensitization with weekly scalp DPC. Notes on the study in general: Expanded TCRs created a significantly greater count of big CDR3 similarity clusters than controls did. After DPC sensitization, TCRs above 1 in 1000 frequency showed no change. Patch test score rose with PT1 expanded TCR count, significant at thresholds 8, 16 and 32, not 4.

The sequence came from a woman in her fifties or sixties with alopecia areata. Some clones in this sample may be carry-over from other donors' samples. The chain employs TRBV20-1 and TRBJ2-5, with D maybe TRBD1 (7 bases). Specimen: whole blood, collected in connection with sensitization to the hapten diphenylcyclopropenone (DPC). The CDR3 DNA follows: TGCAGTGCTTCGCCGGGCGGGACAGCTAAAGAGACCCAGTACTTC. Translating gives CSASPGGTAKETQYF.